This T cell receptor beta chain was identified in a study of blood T cell repertoires in COVID-19. Study overall: Samples representing acute and convalescent COVID-19 were sourced from the United States, Italy and Spain. The cDNA or gDNA used as material had been derived from T cells, B-cell-depleted T cells, or PBMCs.

Looked up from germline, CDR1 is SGDLS and CDR2 is YYNGEE. The CDR3 covers 14 residues. Trimming took 3 bases from V and 1 from J, leaving 10 bases between them. How the authors handled the data: From reference gene primer amplification, estimates of nucleated cell counts were derived. Repertoires were generated with immunoSEQ multiplex PCR, while TCRdb's copy carries only in-frame clones and drops some. That table furnishes V, J and clone size, whereas the DNA furnished D and trimming. The sample records approximately 60,000 clones, under 80% being singletons. Material: peripheral blood. The sequence was obtained from a man between 60 and 70 years old with acute or convalescent COVID-19. The V and J genes are TRBV9 and TRBJ2-5; D might be TRBD2 (6 bases). The CDR3 region is CASSAGGIQETQYF. For the CDR3, the DNA is TGTGCCAGCAGCGCCGGCGGGATCCAAGAGACCCAGTACTTC.